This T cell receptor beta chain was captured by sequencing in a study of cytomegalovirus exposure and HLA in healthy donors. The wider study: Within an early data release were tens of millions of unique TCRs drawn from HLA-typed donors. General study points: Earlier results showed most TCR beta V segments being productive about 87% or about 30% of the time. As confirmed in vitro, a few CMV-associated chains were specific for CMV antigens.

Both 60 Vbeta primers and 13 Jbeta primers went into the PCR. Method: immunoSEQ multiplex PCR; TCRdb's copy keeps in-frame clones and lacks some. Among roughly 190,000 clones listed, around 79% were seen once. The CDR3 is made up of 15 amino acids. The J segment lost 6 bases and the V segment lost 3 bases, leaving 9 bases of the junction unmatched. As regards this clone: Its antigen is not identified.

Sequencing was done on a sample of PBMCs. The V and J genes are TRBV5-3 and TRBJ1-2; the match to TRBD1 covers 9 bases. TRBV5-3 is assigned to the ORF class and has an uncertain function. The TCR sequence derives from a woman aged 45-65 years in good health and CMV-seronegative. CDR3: CARSSGQGISDGYTF. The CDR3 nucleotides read TGTGCCAGAAGCTCGGGACAGGGAATTTCGGATGGCTACACCTTC.